The rows below give T cell receptor beta chains drawn from one sample of a study of T cells in Graves' hyperthyroidism and ophthalmopathy. TCRdb analysed the multiplex PCR reads with MiXCR anew, one entry per CDR3 protein. In the table there are 640,000 or so distinct CDR3 sequences, about 15% of which are singletons. Sequenced: blood. These TCRs come from a woman aged 40 to 55 with Graves' ophthalmopathy. Both conserved end residues are part of each CDR3. D genes are given only for firm matches. Only part of the rows carry a size: once, few, many, or a class if the clone is expanded.

clone_size d_call j_call v_call cdr3_nt cdr3_aa
few . TRBJ2-2 TRBV7-3 TGTGCCAGCAGCTTAGCGGGAAACATCGGGGAGCTGTTTTTT CASSLAGNIGELFF
. TRBD1 TRBJ1-5 TRBV10-3 TGTGCCATCGCAGATCCCCGTCCCCGGGACAGGGGGCTTACTCAGCCCCAGCATTTT CAIADPRPRDRGLTQPQHF
many . TRBJ1-2 TRBV7-9 TGTGCCAGCAGCTTAGACGCCACGGACGTATCGACGGACTATGGCTACACCTTC CASSLDATDVSTDYGYTF
. TRBD1 TRBJ2-7 TRBV18 TGTGCCAGCTCACCAACGGCAGGGGGCCGTGGCGAGCAGTACTTC CASSPTAGGRGEQYF
few . TRBJ2-3 TRBV6-1 TGTGCCAGCAGGACAACAGATACGCAGTATTTT CASRTTDTQYF
. . TRBJ2-3 TRBV6-5 TGTGCCAGCAGTTACTCGCAGGGGTCCACAGATACGCAGTATTTT CASSYSQGSTDTQYF
many . TRBJ2-7 TRBV19 TGTGCCAGTAGTACAAACCAGGGATACGAGCAGTACTTC CASSTNQGYEQYF
. . TRBJ1-5 TRBV19 TGTGCCAGTACGCAGGGCGGACAGCCCCAGCATTTT CASTQGGQPQHF
many . TRBJ2-1 TRBV2 TGTGCCAGCAGTAAGCGGAGAACCTACAATGAGCAGTTCTTC CASSKRRTYNEQFF
many . TRBJ2-7 TRBV25-1 TGTGCCAGCAGTGAACTTGGCGAGCAGTACTTC CASSELGEQYF
many TRBD2 TRBJ2-5 TRBV6-2/TRBV6-3 TGTGCCAGCAGTGGAAGGGAGGGGGAGACCCAGTACTTC CASSGREGETQYF
few . TRBJ1-5 TRBV9 TGTGCCAGCAGCGCCGGAGTGGGGGAGTGGGAGCCCCAGCATTTT CASSAGVGEWEPQHF
few TRBD2 TRBJ2-7 TRBV30 TGTGCCTGGAGTGAGGCAGCGGGACCCTCCTACGAGCAGTACTTC CAWSEAAGPSYEQYF
many . TRBJ1-1 TRBV19 TGTGCCAGTAGTTCGGGACGGACGGTGGACACTGAAGCTTTCTTT CASSSGRTVDTEAFF
many . TRBJ2-2 TRBV12-3/TRBV12-4 TGTGCCAGCAGTACGGGACGGCGCAACACCGGGGAGCTGTTTTTT CASSTGRRNTGELFF
few TRBD2 TRBJ2-4 TRBV6-1 TGTGCCAGCAGCCAAATAGCGGGAGCCGTCAAAAACATTCAGTACTTC CASSQIAGAVKNIQYF
many TRBD1 TRBJ1-1 TRBV7-8 TGTGCCAGCAGCCTCAGACAGGGAGATGAAGCTTTCTTT CASSLRQGDEAFF
many . TRBJ1-1 TRBV7-8 TGTGCCAGCAGCTCGAGGGACCCAGTATTTCGAGGGAACACTGAAGCTTTCTTT CASSSRDPVFRGNTEAFF
few . TRBJ2-4 TRBV7-9 TGTGCCAGCAGCTGGATAGGGAGCAGCCTAGCCAAAAACATTCAGTACTTC CASSWIGSSLAKNIQYF
many TRBD2 TRBJ2-2 TRBV7-8 TGTGCCAGCAGCTTAGGGGCGGGAGGATGGACCGGGGAGCTGTTTTTT CASSLGAGGWTGELFF
many . TRBJ1-6 TRBV29-1 TGCAGCGTTCAAATGACAGCAGAGGATTCACCCCTCCACTTT CSVQMTAEDSPLHF
many . TRBJ1-1 TRBV12-3/TRBV12-4 TGTGCCAGCAGCGAACGGGGCCAACTGGGAGCTTTCTTT CASSERGQLGAFF
. TRBD1 TRBJ1-2 TRBV11-2 TGTGCCAGCAGCTTAGAATCAGGGACAGGGAGAGAGTATGGCTACACCTTC CASSLESGTGREYGYTF
many . TRBJ2-7 TRBV7-8 TGTGCCAGCAGCTTAGGGAGTTCCAGGAACTACGAGCAGTACTTC CASSLGSSRNYEQYF
few . TRBJ2-6 TRBV5-1 TGCGCCAGCAGCCCCTATGGGGGCTCTGGGGCCAACGTCCTGACTTTC CASSPYGGSGANVLTF
many . TRBJ2-7 TRBV2 TGTGCCAGCAGTGAAGCTGACAGGTACGAGCAGTACTTC CASSEADRYEQYF
many TRBD1 TRBJ1-2 TRBV7-2 TGTGCCAGCACCTCAAGACAGGGTTACTATGGCTACACCTTC CASTSRQGYYGYTF
few . TRBJ1-1 TRBV15 TGTGCCACCAGTAACTCGGGCACTGAAGCTTTCTTT CATSNSGTEAFF
many TRBD1 TRBJ2-7 TRBV27 TGTGCCAGCAGTTCGACATGGGGACAGGGGGACGAGCAGTACTTC CASSSTWGQGDEQYF
few . TRBJ2-2 TRBV29-1 TGCAGCGCGGAAATTCGCGGCGGGGAGCTGTTTTTT CSAEIRGGELFF
. TRBD2 TRBJ2-5 TRBV11-2 TGTGCCAGCAGCATAGGACTAGCGGGACAAAAAGAGACCCAGTACTTC CASSIGLAGQKETQYF
many TRBD1 TRBJ2-5 TRBV12-3/TRBV12-4 TGTGCCAGCAGTTTCCGACAGGGGGCAGAGACCCAGTACTTC CASSFRQGAETQYF
many . TRBJ1-1 TRBV29-1 TGCAGCGTTATCAGGGGTCGGGAGCTTGAAGCTTTCTTT CSVIRGRELEAFF
many . TRBJ2-7 TRBV12-3/TRBV12-4 TGTGCCAACAGTTTTCAGGGATCCTACGAGCAGTACTTC CANSFQGSYEQYF
many . TRBJ1-5 TRBV28 TGTGCCAGCAGCAATACTCTCAATCAGCCCCAGCATTTT CASSNTLNQPQHF